There are many counts of the clone carrying this T cell receptor beta chain. cDNA synthesis used a TRAV/TRBV-specific primer set for both chains. With a V-primer adapter and a constant-region primer, TCRs were amplified for roughly 18 PCR cycles. MiXCR was run by TCRdb on the reads, yielding one entry per CDR3 protein. The sample shows around 90,000 distinct CDR3 sequences, under 20% of them seen only once. These data come from a study of low-dose radiotherapy and immunotherapy resistance in tumors. Overall study context: Every two weeks, cyclophosphamide 200 mg/m2 was infused one day before radiation plus immunotherapy. Oral aspirin 300 mg was taken by patients daily for four cycles from cycle 1 day 1.

The time point: before trial treatment. Nivolumab, ipilimumab, aspirin, low-dose cyclophosphamide and low-dose radiotherapy were given to donors. This CDR3 comprises 16 residues. The ends were cut back, 0 bases at V and 0 bases at J, with 12 bases in the middle. Germline values: CDR1 DFQATT, CDR2 SNEGSKA (reference sequence). The sequencing here drew on PBMCs, taken before treatment. The receptor was derived from a male donor with prostate cancer. This chain links TRBV20-1 with TRBJ2-1; D gene uncertain. CDR3 bases: TGCAGTGCTAGAGATCCGGGCGTACTCTCCTACAATGAGCAGTTCTTC. Translating it yields CSARDPGVLSYNEQFF.